These T cell receptor beta chains were read from a single sample in a study of T-cell memory formation after mild COVID-19. TCRdb passed the 5' RACE reads through MiXCR, listing each CDR3 protein once. The top ten hold about 21% of the sample, which has some 300,000 distinct CDR3 sequences, 20% to 25% seen once. Sequenced material: PBMCs or a T cell subset sorted from them (not recorded which). These receptors were collected from a man aged 18 to 29 who had mild COVID-19 (a few samples of this study predate the infection). Cell type and time point are not known. Both conserved end residues are part of each CDR3. Fields, in order: J gene, V gene, clone size, D gene, CDR3 DNA, CDR3 protein. The D gene is left open where the match is weak. Size tells how often a clone was seen (once, few, many) or the class of an expanded clone, and some rows leave it out.

TRBJ2-5,TRBV11-2,few,-,TGTGCCAGCACTAAAGGACATCAAGAGACCCAGTACTTC,CASTKGHQETQYF
TRBJ2-3,TRBV29-1,few,-,TGCAGCGTTGGGCGGGGCCTCGGGTCGACGCAGTATTTT,CSVGRGLGSTQYF
TRBJ2-7,TRBV4-3,-,-,TGCGCCAGCAGCCAGGGGGGCAGAGATCGCGAGCAGTACTTC,CASSQGGRDREQYF
TRBJ1-5,TRBV7-2,few,-,TGTGCCAGCAGCTTAAACTCCAGGAATCAGCCCCAGCATTTT,CASSLNSRNQPQHF
TRBJ1-1,TRBV7-2,many,-,TGTGCCAGCAGCCCAGGGGCGCTTACGGGAACTGAAGCTTTCTTT,CASSPGALTGTEAFF
TRBJ2-4,TRBV4-1,-,TRBD1,TGCGCCAGCAGCCAAGGGACAGGATGGAACATTCAGTACTTC,CASSQGTGWNIQYF
TRBJ2-1,TRBV7-3,-,TRBD1,TGTGCCAGCAGCCTCGGGACAGCCCCTTCCTACAATGAGCAGTTCTTC,CASSLGTAPSYNEQFF
TRBJ2-7,TRBV12-3/TRBV12-4,-,-,TGTGCCAGCAGTTCAGGTTCAGGAGGGGAGAGCTCCTACGAGCAGTACTTC,CASSSGSGGESSYEQYF
TRBJ2-1,TRBV7-2,-,TRBD2,TGTGCCAGCAGCGACCGGGACTATCACTACAATGAGCAGTTCTTC,CASSDRDYHYNEQFF
TRBJ2-3,TRBV5-4,few,TRBD1,TGTGCCAGCAGCTCGACGGGACAGGGTATAACAGATACGCAGTATTTT,CASSSTGQGITDTQYF
TRBJ2-2,TRBV6-5,once,-,TGTGCCAGCAGAAACGACTATATCGGGGAGCTGTTTTTT,CASRNDYIGELFF
TRBJ2-3,TRBV6-2/TRBV6-3,-,-,TGTGCCAGCGTATTAACGGGGGCCACCACAGATACGCAGTATTTT,CASVLTGATTDTQYF
TRBJ1-1,TRBV12-3/TRBV12-4,-,-,TGTGCCAGCAGTTTGACTAGTGGAGGTGAAGCTTTCTTT,CASSLTSGGEAFF
TRBJ2-5,TRBV7-3,-,-,TGTGCCAGCAGCTTAGGCGTTGGGGGGGCTCGAGAGACCCAGTACTTC,CASSLGVGGARETQYF
TRBJ2-3,TRBV6-2/TRBV6-3,-,TRBD2,TGTGCCACCAATAGCGGGGGGCCCTTATTTGCGCAGTATTTT,CATNSGGPLFAQYF
TRBJ2-7,TRBV7-6,-,-,TGTGCCAGCAGCGATCCTGACCGGGACCCCCCAGGGGAGCAGTACTTC,CASSDPDRDPPGEQYF
TRBJ2-7,TRBV3-1,few,TRBD2,TGTGCCAGCAGCCTGCGGGTTAGCGGGGGTAGCTCCTACGAGCAGTACTTC,CASSLRVSGGSSYEQYF
TRBJ2-7,TRBV4-2,few,-,TGTGCCAGCAGCTCACCGACTGGCTACGAGCAGTACTTC,CASSSPTGYEQYF
TRBJ2-1,TRBV10-2,many,TRBD2,TGCGCCAGCAGTAGACTAGCGGGGGCGAATGAGCAGTTCTTC,CASSRLAGANEQFF
TRBJ1-3,TRBV4-1,few,-,TGCGCCAGCGAGGGAACCGGAAACACCATATATTTT,CASEGTGNTIYF
TRBJ2-4,TRBV7-2,-,-,TGTGCCAGCAGCATCGGGACAGCCAAAAACATTCAGTACTTC,CASSIGTAKNIQYF
TRBJ2-1,TRBV5-1,-,-,TGCGCCAGCAGCTTGTACTCACAGAGCTCCTACAATGAGCAGTTCTTC,CASSLYSQSSYNEQFF
TRBJ1-1,TRBV29-1,-,-,TGCATCGTTGAAGGGCAGGGCAACACTGAAGCTTTCTTT,CIVEGQGNTEAFF
TRBJ1-1,TRBV6-5,few,-,TGTGCCAGCCATACCGCAGAGGGAGAAGCTTTCTTT,CASHTAEGEAFF
TRBJ2-3,TRBV14,-,-,TGTGCCAGCAGCCTCCAGGGGCTTTTAACAGATACGCAGTATTTT,CASSLQGLLTDTQYF
TRBJ2-2,TRBV5-1,-,-,TGCGCCAGCAGCTTGACCGGCGGGTACACCGGGGAGCTGTTTTTT,CASSLTGGYTGELFF
TRBJ2-1,TRBV6-1,few,TRBD2,TGTGCCAGCAGACCGGATCAGCGGGGTTCCTACAATGAGCAGTTCTTC,CASRPDQRGSYNEQFF
TRBJ2-1,TRBV4-1,-,TRBD2,TGCGCCAGCAGCCAGAGCCTTAGCGGGTACAATGAGCAGTTCTTC,CASSQSLSGYNEQFF
TRBJ1-1,TRBV6-5,few,TRBD1,TGTGCCAGCAGCCTCGACAGGGGCTCGATTCCGGGCACTGAAGCTTTCTTT,CASSLDRGSIPGTEAFF
TRBJ2-5,TRBV5-4,few,TRBD1,TGTGCCAGCAGCTTGGCGGGACAGGTTGGGGCCCAGTACTTC,CASSLAGQVGAQYF
TRBJ2-5,TRBV11-2,few,-,TGTGCCAGCAGCTCGAGAAGCTCAGGGGGGGAGACCCAGTACTTC,CASSSRSSGGETQYF
TRBJ2-2,TRBV19,few,-,TGTGCCAGTAGTATAGCGGGAAACTCTGGGGAGCTGTTTTTT,CASSIAGNSGELFF
TRBJ2-1,TRBV7-2,-,-,TGTGCCAGCAGCTTAGCCACAGCGCGTCATGTGGGGCGGGGACGGCACAATGAGCAGTTCTTC,CASSLATARHVGRGRHNEQFF
TRBJ1-5,TRBV7-9,few,-,TGTGCCAGCAGCTTAGGACAGGCCGGGGAGCCCCAGCATTTT,CASSLGQAGEPQHF
TRBJ2-7,TRBV11-2,-,TRBD2,TGTGCCAGCAGCAGCGCCGGGACTACCTCCTACGAGCAGTACTTC,CASSSAGTTSYEQYF
TRBJ2-2,TRBV29-1,-,-,TGCAGCGTTGATGTCGGGACAACGAACACCGGGGAGCTGTTTTTT,CSVDVGTTNTGELFF
TRBJ1-4,TRBV7-9,few,TRBD1,TGTGCCAGCAGGCTCAACAGGGGATCTACTAATGAAAAACTGTTTTTT,CASRLNRGSTNEKLFF